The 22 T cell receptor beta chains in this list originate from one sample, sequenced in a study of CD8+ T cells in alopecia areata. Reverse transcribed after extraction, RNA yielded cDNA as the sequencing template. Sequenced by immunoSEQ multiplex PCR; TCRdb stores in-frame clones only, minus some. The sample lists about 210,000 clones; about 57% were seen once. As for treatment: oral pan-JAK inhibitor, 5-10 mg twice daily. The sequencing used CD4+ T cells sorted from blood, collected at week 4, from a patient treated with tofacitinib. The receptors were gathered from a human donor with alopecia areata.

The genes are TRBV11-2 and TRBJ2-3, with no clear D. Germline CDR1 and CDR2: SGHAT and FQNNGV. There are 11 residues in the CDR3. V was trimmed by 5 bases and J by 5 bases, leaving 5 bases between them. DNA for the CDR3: TGTGCCAGCAGCCCTAAAGATACGCAGTATTTT. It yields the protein CASSPKDTQYF.

CDR3 DNA sequence: TGTGCCAGCAGCTTGGGACCGGGAAGGGATTCACCCCTCCACTTT. Translated: CASSLGPGRDSPLHF. V gene TRBV5-6 combines with J gene TRBJ1-6; no reliable D call. Germline CDR1 SGHDT, CDR2 YYEEEE. This CDR3 is built from 15 residues. Trimming shortened V by 0 bases and J by 8 bases, and 12 bases separated the two germline ends.

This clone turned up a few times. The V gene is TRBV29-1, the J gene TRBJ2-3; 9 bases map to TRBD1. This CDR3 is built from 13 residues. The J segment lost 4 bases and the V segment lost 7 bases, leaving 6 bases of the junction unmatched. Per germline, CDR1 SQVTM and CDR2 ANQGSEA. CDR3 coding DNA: TGCAGCGCCGGGGGACAGGGATCAGATACGCAGTATTTT. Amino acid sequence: CSAGGQGSDTQYF.

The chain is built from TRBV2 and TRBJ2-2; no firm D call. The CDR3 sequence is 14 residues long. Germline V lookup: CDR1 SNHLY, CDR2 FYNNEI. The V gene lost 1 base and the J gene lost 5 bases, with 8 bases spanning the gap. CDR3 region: CASSEGQITGELFF. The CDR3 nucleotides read TGTGCCAGCAGTGAAGGCCAGATTACCGGGGAGCTGTTTTTT.

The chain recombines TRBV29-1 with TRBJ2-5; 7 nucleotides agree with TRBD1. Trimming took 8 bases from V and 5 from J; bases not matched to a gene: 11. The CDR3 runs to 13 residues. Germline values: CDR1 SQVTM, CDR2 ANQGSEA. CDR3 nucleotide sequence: TGCAGCACTAAACAGGGGTTGCGTGAGACCCAGTACTTC. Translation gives CSTKQGLRETQYF.

CDR3 coding DNA: TGTGCCAGTAGGGGTACGGAGACCCAGTACTTC. Amino acid sequence: CASRGTETQYF. The rearrangement uses TRBV19 and TRBJ2-5; no reliable D call. Germline V gives CDR1 LNHDA, CDR2 SQIVND (reference sequence). The V end lost 6 bases, the J end lost 5 bases, and 7 bases lay between the germline ends. The CDR3 has 11 amino acids. The variable domain in full, completed from reference TRBV19 and TRBJ2-5, reads DGGITQSPKYLFRKEGQNVTLSCEQNLNHDAMYWYRQDPGQGLRLIYYSQIVNDFQKGDIAEGYSVSREKKESFPLTVTSAQKNPTAFYLCASRGTETQYFGPGTRLLVL.

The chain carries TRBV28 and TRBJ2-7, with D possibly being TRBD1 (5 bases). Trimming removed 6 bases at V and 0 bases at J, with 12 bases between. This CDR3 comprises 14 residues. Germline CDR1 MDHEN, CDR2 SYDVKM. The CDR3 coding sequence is TGTGCCAGCAGGGGCACAGGCTACTCCTACGAGCAGTACTTC. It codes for CASRGTGYSYEQYF.

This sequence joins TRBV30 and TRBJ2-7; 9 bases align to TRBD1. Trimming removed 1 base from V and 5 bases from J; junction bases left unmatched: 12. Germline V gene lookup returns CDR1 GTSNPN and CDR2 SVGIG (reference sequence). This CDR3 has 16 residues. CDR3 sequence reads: CAWSEARTGVLNEQYF. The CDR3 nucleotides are TGTGCCTGGAGTGAAGCTAGGACAGGGGTCCTCAACGAGCAGTACTTC.

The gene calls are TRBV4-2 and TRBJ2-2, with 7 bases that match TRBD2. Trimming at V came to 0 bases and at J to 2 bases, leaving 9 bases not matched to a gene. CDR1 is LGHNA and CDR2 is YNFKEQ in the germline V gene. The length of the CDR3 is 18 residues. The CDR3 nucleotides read TGTGCCAGCAGCCAAGACACAATCCTAGCGGCAAACACCGGGGAGCTGTTTTTT. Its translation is CASSQDTILAANTGELFF.

The CDR3 DNA reads as TGCGCCAGCAGCCCTCGGGTCACAGATACGCAGTATTTT. Amino acids: CASSPRVTDTQYF. This rearrangement joins TRBV4-3 to TRBJ2-3; the D is unclear. Trimming stripped 4 bases from V and 2 bases from J, with 7 bases between. CDR1 and CDR2 from the germline V gene are LGHNA and YSLEER. The CDR3 runs to 13 residues.

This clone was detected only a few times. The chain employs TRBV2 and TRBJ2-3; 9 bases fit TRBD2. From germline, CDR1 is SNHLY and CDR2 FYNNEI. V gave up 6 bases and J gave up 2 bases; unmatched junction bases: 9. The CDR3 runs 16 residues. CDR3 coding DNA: TGTGCCAGCAGGCGACTAAGCGGGGGGCCCACAGATACGCAGTATTTT. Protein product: CASRRLSGGPTDTQYF.

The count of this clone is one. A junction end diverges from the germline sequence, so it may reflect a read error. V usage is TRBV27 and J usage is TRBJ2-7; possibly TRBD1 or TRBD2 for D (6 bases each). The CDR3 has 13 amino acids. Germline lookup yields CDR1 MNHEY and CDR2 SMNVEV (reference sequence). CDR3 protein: CGRRGQRAYEQYF. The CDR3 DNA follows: TGCGGACGGCGGGGACAACGGGCCTACGAGCAGTACTTC.

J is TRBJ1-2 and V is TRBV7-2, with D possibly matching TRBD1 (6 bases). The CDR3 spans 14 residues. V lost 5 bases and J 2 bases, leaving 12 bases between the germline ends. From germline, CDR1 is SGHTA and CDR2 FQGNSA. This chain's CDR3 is CASSPGQTNYGYTF. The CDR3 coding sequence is TGTGCCAGCAGCCCAGGACAGACCAACTATGGCTACACCTTC.

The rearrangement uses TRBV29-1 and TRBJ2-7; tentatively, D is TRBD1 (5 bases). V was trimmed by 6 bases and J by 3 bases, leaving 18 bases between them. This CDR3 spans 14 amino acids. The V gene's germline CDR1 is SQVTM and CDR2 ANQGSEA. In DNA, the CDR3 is TGCAGCGTCCACTACTCGACAGTCAACTACGAGCAGTACTTC. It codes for CSVHYSTVNYEQYF.

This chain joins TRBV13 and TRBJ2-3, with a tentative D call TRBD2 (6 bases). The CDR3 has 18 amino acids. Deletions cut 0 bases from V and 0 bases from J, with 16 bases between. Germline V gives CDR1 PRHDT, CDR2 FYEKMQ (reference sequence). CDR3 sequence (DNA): TGTGCCAGCAGCTTAGGTATTGGGCCCCGGGGGAGCACAGATACGCAGTATTTT. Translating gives CASSLGIGPRGSTDTQYF.

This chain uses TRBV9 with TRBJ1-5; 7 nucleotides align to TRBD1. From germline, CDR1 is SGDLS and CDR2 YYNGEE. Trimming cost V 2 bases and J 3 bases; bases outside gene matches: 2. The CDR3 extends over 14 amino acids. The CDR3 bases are TGTGCCAGCAGCGTTGGGACAGCCAATCAGCCCCAGCATTTT. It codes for CASSVGTANQPQHF.

The CDR3, as DNA: TGTGCCTGGAGTCCCGGGGGCGAAAGGCAGTTCTTC. Translation gives CAWSPGGERQFF. The chain recombines TRBV30 with TRBJ2-1, with D perhaps assigned TRBD1 or TRBD2 (6 bases each). The germline V gene has CDR1 GTSNPN and CDR2 SVGIG (reference sequence). CDR3 length equals 12 residues. With 2 bases removed from V and 12 bases from J, the gap between germline ends came to 14 bases.

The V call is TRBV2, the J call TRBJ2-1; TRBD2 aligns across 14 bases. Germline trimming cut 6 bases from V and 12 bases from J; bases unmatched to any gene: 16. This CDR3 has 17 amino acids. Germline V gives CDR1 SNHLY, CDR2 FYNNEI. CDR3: CASRENLGLAGDNRQFF. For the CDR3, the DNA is TGTGCCAGCAGGGAAAACTTGGGACTAGCGGGGGATAATCGGCAGTTCTTC.

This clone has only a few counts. The CDR3: CASSSGLAGVEQFF. Written as DNA, the CDR3 is TGTGCCAGTAGTTCGGGACTAGCGGGGGTAGAGCAGTTCTTC. The chain joins TRBV19 to TRBJ2-1; 14 nucleotides line up with TRBD2. From germline, CDR1 is LNHDA and CDR2 SQIVND (reference sequence). The CDR3 is made up of 14 amino acids. The V gene end was trimmed by 5 bases and the J gene end by 10 bases; junction bases not matched to a gene: 4. Looking up the rest from reference TRBV19 and TRBJ2-1 gives the full variable domain: DGGITQSPKYLFRKEGQNVTLSCEQNLNHDAMYWYRQDPGQGLRLIYYSQIVNDFQKGDIAEGYSVSREKKESFPLTVTSAQKNPTAFYLCASSSGLAGVEQFFGPGTRLTVL.

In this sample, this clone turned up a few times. This CDR3 is CSVVDRVRGLEDYGYTF. The CDR3 DNA is TGCAGCGTTGTTGACAGGGTCCGTGGGTTGGAGGACTATGGCTACACCTTC. V gene TRBV29-1 combines with J gene TRBJ1-2; 7 nucleotides align to TRBD1. V was clipped by 4 bases and J by 3 bases; unmatched bases: 17. Germline V gene data show CDR1 as SQVTM and CDR2 as ANQGSEA. The CDR3 contains 17 residues.

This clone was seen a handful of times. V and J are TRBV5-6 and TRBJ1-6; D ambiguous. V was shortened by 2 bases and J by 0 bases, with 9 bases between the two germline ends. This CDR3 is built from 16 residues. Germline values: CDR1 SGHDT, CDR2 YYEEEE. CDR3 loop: CASSFHISSYNSPLHF. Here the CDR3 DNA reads TGTGCCAGCAGCTTCCACATCAGCTCCTATAATTCACCCCTCCACTTT.

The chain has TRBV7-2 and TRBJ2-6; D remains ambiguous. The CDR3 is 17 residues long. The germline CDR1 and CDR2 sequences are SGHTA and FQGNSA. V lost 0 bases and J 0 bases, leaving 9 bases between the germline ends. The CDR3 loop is CASSLARMVSGANVLTF. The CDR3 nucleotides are TGTGCCAGCAGCTTAGCGCGTATGGTCTCTGGGGCCAACGTCCTGACTTTC.